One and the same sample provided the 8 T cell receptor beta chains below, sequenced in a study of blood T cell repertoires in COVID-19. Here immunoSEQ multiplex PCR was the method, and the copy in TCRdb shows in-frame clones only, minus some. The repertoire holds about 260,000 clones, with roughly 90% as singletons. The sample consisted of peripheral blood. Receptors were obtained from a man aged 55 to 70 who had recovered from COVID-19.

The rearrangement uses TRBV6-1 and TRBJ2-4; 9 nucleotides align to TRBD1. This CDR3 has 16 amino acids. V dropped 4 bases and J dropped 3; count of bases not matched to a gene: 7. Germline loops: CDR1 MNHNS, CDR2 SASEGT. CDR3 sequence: CASSANRGHDKNIQYF. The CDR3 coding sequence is TGTGCCAGCAGTGCGAACAGGGGGCATGACAAAAACATTCAGTACTTC.

The CDR3 DNA reads as TGTGCTAGTCTCCGAGGTTTGACAGGGGTACGAAATCAGCCCCAGCATTTT. It yields the protein CASLRGLTGVRNQPQHF. The chain is built from TRBV12-5 and TRBJ1-5, with 8 nucleotides matching TRBD1. V gave up 8 bases and J gave up 4 bases; unmatched junction bases: 16. Germline-derived CDR1 and CDR2 are LGHNT and FRNRAP. The CDR3 contains 17 residues.

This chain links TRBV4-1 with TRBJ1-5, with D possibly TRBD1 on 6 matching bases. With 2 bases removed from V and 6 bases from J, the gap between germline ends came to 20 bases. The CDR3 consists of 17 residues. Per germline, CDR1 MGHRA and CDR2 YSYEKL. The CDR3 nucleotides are TGCGCCAGCAGCCAAACACCCCCTGGGGGCTTAGGTCAGCCCCAGCATTTT. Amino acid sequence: CASSQTPPGGLGQPQHF.

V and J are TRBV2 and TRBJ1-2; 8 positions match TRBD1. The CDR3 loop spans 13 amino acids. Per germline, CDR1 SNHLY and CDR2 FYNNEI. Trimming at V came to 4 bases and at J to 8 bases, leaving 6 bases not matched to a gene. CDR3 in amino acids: CASSGGTGGGYTF. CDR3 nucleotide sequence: TGTGCCAGCAGTGGGGGGACAGGAGGAGGCTACACCTTC.

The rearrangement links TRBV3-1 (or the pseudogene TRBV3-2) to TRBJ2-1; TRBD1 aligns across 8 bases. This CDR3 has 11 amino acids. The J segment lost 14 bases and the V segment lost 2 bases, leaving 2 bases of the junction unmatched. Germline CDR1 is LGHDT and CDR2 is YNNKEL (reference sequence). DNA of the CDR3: TGTGCCAGCAGCCAACAGGGGGCGAAGTTCTTC. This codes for CASSQQGAKFF.

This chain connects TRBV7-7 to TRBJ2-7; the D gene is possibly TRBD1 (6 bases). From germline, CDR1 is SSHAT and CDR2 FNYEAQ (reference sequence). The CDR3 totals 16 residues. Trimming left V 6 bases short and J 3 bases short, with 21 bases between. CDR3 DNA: TGTGCCAGCAGGCGTACCGGGACAAGGGAGATCTACGAGCAGTACTTC. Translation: CASRRTGTREIYEQYF.

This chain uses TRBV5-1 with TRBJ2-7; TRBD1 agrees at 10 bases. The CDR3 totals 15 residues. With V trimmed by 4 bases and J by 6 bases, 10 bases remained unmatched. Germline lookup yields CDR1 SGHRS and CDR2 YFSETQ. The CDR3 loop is CASSLPTGGASEQYF. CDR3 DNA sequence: TGCGCCAGCAGCCTCCCGACAGGGGGCGCGTCCGAGCAGTACTTC.

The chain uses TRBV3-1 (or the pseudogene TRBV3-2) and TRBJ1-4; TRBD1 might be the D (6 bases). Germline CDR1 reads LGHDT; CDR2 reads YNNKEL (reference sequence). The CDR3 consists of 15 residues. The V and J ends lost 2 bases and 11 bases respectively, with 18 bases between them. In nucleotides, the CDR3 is TGTGCCAGCAGCCAATCCCCCGGACAGATTAGCAAACTGTTTTTT. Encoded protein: CASSQSPGQISKLFF.